This T cell receptor (beta chain) derives from a study of blood T cells in healthy people across ages. Aged about 6 to 100, donors were systemically healthy Caucasians from Russia. The germline gives CDR1 MGHRA, CDR2 YSYEKL. CDR3 size: 15 residues. The ends were cut back, 0 bases at V and 4 bases at J, with 12 bases in the middle. A second roughly 7 to 12 cycle PCR used barcoded and J-beta primers. TCRdb reprocessed the 5' RACE reads via MiXCR and lists one record per CDR3 protein. Here the sample spans roughly 1,500,000 distinct CDR3 sequences, roughly 45% being singletons. Specimen: blood. This TCR was recovered from a woman between 18 and 30 years old in good health. The chain is built from TRBV4-1 and TRBJ1-1, with a tentative D call TRBD1 (6 bases). The chain's CDR3 is CASSQEITGSTEAFF. CDR3 nucleotide sequence: TGCGCCAGCAGCCAAGAAATTACAGGGTCCACTGAAGCTTTCTTT.